This T cell receptor (beta chain) comes out of a study of memory CD4+ T cells and cytomegalovirus serostatus. Germline V gives CDR1 SGHTA, CDR2 FQGNSA. J gave up 2 bases and V 3 bases, and 6 bases lay outside the gene matches. The CDR3 is 15 residues long. Method: immunoSEQ multiplex PCR; TCRdb's copy keeps in-frame clones and lacks some. The top ten hold 2% to 3% of the sample, which has under 85,000 clones, around 80% seen once. The sort gate was single viable CD3+CD4+CD8-CD45RO+ cells for memory CD4+ T cells. After thawing, CD4+ T cells were positively selected. The sample taken for sequencing was memory CD4+ T cells from blood. J is TRBJ2-5 and V is TRBV7-2, with 7 bases identical to TRBD1. This clonotype originated in an adult in good health and CMV-seropositive. CDR3 DNA sequence: TGTGCCAGCAGCTTTGGCGAGACAGGGCAAGAGACCCAGTACTTC. It is translated as CASSFGETGQETQYF. Complete variable domain (other parts from reference TRBV7-2 and TRBJ2-5): GAGVSQSPSNKVTEKGKDVELRCDPISGHTALYWYRQSLGQGLEFLIYFQGNSAPDKSGLPSDRFSAERTGGSVSTLTIQRTQQEDSAVYLCASSFGETGQETQYFGPGTRLLVL.